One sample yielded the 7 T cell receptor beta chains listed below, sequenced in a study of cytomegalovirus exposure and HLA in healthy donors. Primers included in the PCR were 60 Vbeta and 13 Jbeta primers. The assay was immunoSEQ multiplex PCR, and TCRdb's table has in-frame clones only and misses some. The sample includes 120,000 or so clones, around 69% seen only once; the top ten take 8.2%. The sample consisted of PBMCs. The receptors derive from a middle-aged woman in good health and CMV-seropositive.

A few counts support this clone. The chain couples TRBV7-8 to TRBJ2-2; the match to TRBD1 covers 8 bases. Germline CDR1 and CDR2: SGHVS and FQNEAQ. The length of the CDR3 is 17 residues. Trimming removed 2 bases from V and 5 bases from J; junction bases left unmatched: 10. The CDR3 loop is CASSLIFQDRVTGELFF. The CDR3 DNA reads TGTGCCAGCAGCTTAATCTTTCAGGACAGGGTTACCGGGGAGCTGTTTTTT.

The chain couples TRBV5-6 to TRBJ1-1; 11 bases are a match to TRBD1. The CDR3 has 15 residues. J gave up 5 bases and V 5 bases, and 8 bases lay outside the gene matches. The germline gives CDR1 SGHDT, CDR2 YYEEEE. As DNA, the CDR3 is TGTGCCAGCAGTTATCTGGACAGGGGGCAGACTGAAGCTTTCTTT. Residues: CASSYLDRGQTEAFF.

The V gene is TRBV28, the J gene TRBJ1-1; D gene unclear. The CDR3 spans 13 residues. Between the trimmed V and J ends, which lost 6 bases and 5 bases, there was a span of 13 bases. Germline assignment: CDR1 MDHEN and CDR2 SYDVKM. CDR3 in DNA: TGTGCCAGCAGAGACCTAGTTGAGACTGAAGCTTTCTTT. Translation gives CASRDLVETEAFF.

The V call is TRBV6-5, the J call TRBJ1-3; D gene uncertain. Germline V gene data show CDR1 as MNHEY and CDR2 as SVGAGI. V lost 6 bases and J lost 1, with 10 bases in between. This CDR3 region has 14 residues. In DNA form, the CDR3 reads TGTGCCAGCAGCCCCATCCTATCTGGAAACACCATATATTTT. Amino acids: CASSPILSGNTIYF.

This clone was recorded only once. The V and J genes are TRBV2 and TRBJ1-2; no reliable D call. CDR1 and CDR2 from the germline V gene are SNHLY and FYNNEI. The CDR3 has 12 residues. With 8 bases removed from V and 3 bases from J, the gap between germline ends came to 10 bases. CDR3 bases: TGTGCCAGCGGTGGAGTCTACTATGGCTACACCTTC. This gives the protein CASGGVYYGYTF.

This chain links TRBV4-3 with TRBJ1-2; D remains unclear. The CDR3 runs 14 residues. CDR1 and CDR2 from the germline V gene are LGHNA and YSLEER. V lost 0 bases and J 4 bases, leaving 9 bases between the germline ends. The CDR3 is CASSQDMESYGYTF. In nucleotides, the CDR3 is TGCGCCAGCAGCCAAGATATGGAGAGCTATGGCTACACCTTC.

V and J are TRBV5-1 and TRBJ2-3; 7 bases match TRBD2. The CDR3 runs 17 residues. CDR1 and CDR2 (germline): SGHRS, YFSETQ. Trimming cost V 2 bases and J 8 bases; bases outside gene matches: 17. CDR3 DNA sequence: TGCGCCAGCAGCTTCCTAGGACTACACCTAGCTAGCGGTACGCAGTATTTT. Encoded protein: CASSFLGLHLASGTQYF. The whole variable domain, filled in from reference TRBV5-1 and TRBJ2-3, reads KAGVTQTPRYLIKTRGQQVTLSCSPISGHRSVSWYQQTPGQGLQFLFEYFSETQRNKGNFPGRFSGRQFSNSRSEMNVSTLELGDSALYLCASSFLGLHLASGTQYFGPGTRLTVL.